The TCR beta chain described here comes from a study of T cell responses to AZD1222 COVID-19 vaccine (dated by TCRdb to about 2021). About the investigation overall: A total of approximately 230 trial participants underwent TCR sequencing, of whom some 210 received two doses of AZD1222 and some 25 received two doses of the MenACWY control vaccine. Trial participants were enrolled by age into subgroups of 18-55, 56-69 and 70-plus years, and 148, 28 and 57 TCR-sequenced participants, respectively, were included in these subgroups.

The CDR3 regions of human TCRbeta chains were analyzed by immunosequencing. From the authors' description of their analysis: TCRs in the repertoires were matched against a reference library of SARS-CoV-2-specific TCRs that had been generated with the MIRA antigen-specificity platform. Breadth was defined as the fraction of unique TCRs that were SARS-CoV-2-associated. Depth was defined as the fraction of total T cells that were SARS-CoV-2-associated. Using the MIRA data, each spike-specific TCR was assigned both to the spike region to which the TCR was reactive and to a CD4 or CD8 class. Log10-transformed breadth and depth values were compared by one-way ANOVA with Sidak's multiple comparisons tests. This immuneACCESS table, as held by TCRdb, lists in-frame sequences with V and J called but not all clones. Of the missing ones, under half trace to an unresolved V gene in checked studies; the others have no known cause. V, J and clone size are taken as reported in that table, and D and trimming were inferred from the DNA itself. The sample table lists under 200,000 clones, around nine tenths of them with a count of one. 3.5% to 4% of the sample rests with the top ten.

General study outcomes and caveats: A significant rise in spike-specific TCR breadth and depth was observed after two AZD1222 doses relative to day 0 and relative to MenACWY recipients. Conclusions about previously exposed vaccinees were limited because only a handful of AZD1222 recipients were SARS-CoV-2 seropositive at baseline. The 56-69-year group was small, and its depth increase did not reach significance, likely because of low power. Vaccine-associated CD4 TCRs spanned the whole spike protein, with dominant responses in regions 160-218 and 743-854. Nearly half of unique spike-specific TCRs reportedly recognized epitopes outside regions mutated in the B.1.351 and B.1.1.7 variants. Participants were mostly white British, with more females than males. The authors suggested clonal diversity may have been underestimated. No day 14 peak-response samples were available, so repertoires were characterized only after the peak T cell response.

In the paper's terms, the time point label means: about 28 days (+/-7) after the second vaccine dose. Explained via the paper, the treatment or condition label denotes: meningococcal conjugate vaccine given as trial control. Vaccinee samples came from UK trials COV001 and COV002, including a single-blind randomized controlled phase 2/3 trial of AZD1222 (ChAdOx1 nCoV-19) in healthy adults. For TCRbeta chain sequencing, PBMC samples from trial participants were taken at day 0 and at day 28 after the second dose. As concerns this clone: Its antigen is currently not known. No clone much larger than this one lies a single base away; base qualities are absent.

Via the germline V gene (reference sequence), CDR1 is GTSNPN and CDR2 SVGIG. There are 13 amino acids in the CDR3, from cysteine to phenylalanine inclusive. Only the CDR3 portion is preserved as DNA: 39 bases, with reading frame beginning at the first base. Material: peripheral blood, obtained 28 days after the second dose of the MenACWY control vaccine. This receptor was obtained from an adult who received the MenACWY meningococcal vaccine as a control. The receptor chain draws on TRBV30 and TRBJ2-7, and 7 bases in between align with TRBD2. The DNA sequence is TGTGCTCTCGGGGCTAGCGGAACCTACGAGCAGTACTTC. This sequence encodes CALGASGTYEQYF.